Here is one T cell receptor (beta chain) with its context. Its target is unknown. The data belong to a study of metastatic and nonmetastatic thyroid tumors. In the study overall: From malignant and benign thyroid patients, repertoires in blood and in tumor or nodule tissue were compared. Whole-study findings and limits: As reported, TCR beta diversity in blood and tumor was significantly higher in malignant thyroid tumors than in benign nodules.

In the source study's methods: To classify distant metastasis in papillary thyroid cancer, a model was built from CDR3 differences across clinicopathological groups. From the PCR reads, TCRdb re-called clones with MiXCR. None of the V and J calls come from the authors' own analysis; TCRdb made them. The table lists fewer than 35,000 clones, under 20% of them singletons. No patient had received any treatment before thyroid surgery. The trim removed 5 bases at V and 8 bases at J, leaving 5 bases unmatched. This CDR3 has 12 amino acids. Germline assignment: CDR1 SGHAT and CDR2 FQNNGV. The TCR was taken from a female donor with papillary thyroid cancer or a benign thyroid nodule (not recorded which). Some clones in this sample may be carry-over from other donors' samples. The gene calls are TRBV11-2 and TRBJ1-2, with 7 positions matching TRBD1. The source material was blood. The DNA for the CDR3 is TGTGCCAGCAGCCGAACAGGGGAGGGCTACACCTTC. It yields the protein CASSRTGEGYTF.